This entry is about one T cell receptor beta chain. Its antigen is unknown. This clone may be a read error of a much larger clone one base away. Unique molecular identifiers tagged the TCR beta cDNA libraries. TCRdb used MiXCR to reprocess the PCR reads, holding one entry per CDR3 protein. The data hold roughly 800,000 distinct CDR3 sequences, with roughly 27% observed a single time. This sample is part of a study of post-analysis software for immune sequencing data. Study as a whole: Relapsing-remitting, secondary progressive and progressive-relapsing multiple sclerosis courses were included. Study-wide findings and caveats: Those with multiple sclerosis, the patient group, showed significantly lower normalized Chao1 diversity than controls. Patients had higher frequencies than controls of roughly five TRBV segments, including TRBV5-6, TRBV5-1 and TRBV20-1.

V was clipped by 1 base and J by 4 bases, with 5 bases between them. Germline V gene sequence: CDR1 SQVTM, CDR2 ANQGSEA. This CDR3 has 12 residues. The specimen was blood. This TCR derives from a girl aged 5 to 17 with multiple sclerosis. The chain carries TRBV29-1 and TRBJ2-1; D not certain. The CDR3 DNA follows: TGCAGCGTTGAAGCCGGGTACAATGAGCAGTTCTTC. Translation: CSVEAGYNEQFF.